This is a list of T cell receptor beta chains from one sample in a study of blood T cell repertoires in COVID-19. The protocol was immunoSEQ multiplex PCR, while the TCRdb copy is restricted to in-frame clones and leaves out a portion. The sample holds under 110,000 clones; about 70% are singletons and the top ten take approximately 0.9%. The sequencing input was peripheral blood. The receptors derive from a human donor with acute or convalescent COVID-19. The donor label of this sample is uncertain. Both conserved end residues are part of each CDR3. D genes are given only for firm matches. The size field is filled for only some rows; it gives once, few, many or a size class.

cdr3_nt: TGTGCCAGCAGTAGATCAAGCGGCTACACCTTC; cdr3_aa: CASSRSSGYTF; v_call: TRBV28; d_call: NA; clone_size: NA; j_call: TRBJ1-2
cdr3_nt: TGTGCCAGCCGGGGGGTACCCCACGGAGAGCAGTTCTTC; cdr3_aa: CASRGVPHGEQFF; v_call: TRBV2; d_call: TRBD2; clone_size: NA; j_call: TRBJ2-1
cdr3_nt: TGCGCCAGCAGCCAGGCGCTAGCGGGGGGCCCTCGGGAGCAGTTCTTC; cdr3_aa: CASSQALAGGPREQFF; v_call: TRBV4-1; d_call: TRBD2; clone_size: NA; j_call: TRBJ2-1
cdr3_nt: TGTGCCTGGACCGGGGACAGGGGGGCGCGGAATTCACCCCTCCACTTT; cdr3_aa: CAWTGDRGARNSPLHF; v_call: TRBV30; d_call: TRBD1; clone_size: NA; j_call: TRBJ1-6
cdr3_nt: TGTGCCTGGAGTGTATCCGGGGGGGCCCAAGGGGCCCAGTACTTC; cdr3_aa: CAWSVSGGAQGAQYF; v_call: TRBV30; d_call: TRBD2; clone_size: NA; j_call: TRBJ2-5
cdr3_nt: TGTGCCATCAGTGACGGGACAGGGGGCTCCCTTAGCAATCAGCCCCAGCATTTT; cdr3_aa: CAISDGTGGSLSNQPQHF; v_call: TRBV10-3; d_call: TRBD1; clone_size: NA; j_call: TRBJ1-5
cdr3_nt: TGTGCCAGCTCTCTCGGGACAGTCACCGGGGAGCTGTTTTTT; cdr3_aa: CASSLGTVTGELFF; v_call: TRBV18; d_call: TRBD1; clone_size: NA; j_call: TRBJ2-2
cdr3_nt: TGCGCCAGCGGGGCCGCCGGTGGGCAAGAGACCCAGTACTTC; cdr3_aa: CASGAAGGQETQYF; v_call: TRBV5-1; d_call: NA; clone_size: once; j_call: TRBJ2-5
cdr3_nt: TGTGCCAGCAGTCGTCCGGGACATCCCACAGATACGCAGTATTTT; cdr3_aa: CASSRPGHPTDTQYF; v_call: TRBV6-2/TRBV6-3; d_call: NA; clone_size: NA; j_call: TRBJ2-3
cdr3_nt: TGTGCCAGCAGAGCCGGGACAGGGGGATCTGAAGCTTTCTTT; cdr3_aa: CASRAGTGGSEAFF; v_call: TRBV6-6; d_call: TRBD1; clone_size: NA; j_call: TRBJ1-1
cdr3_nt: TGTGCCAGCAGCTTAGGTGGAGGGGTGTCCGGGGAGCTGTTTTTT; cdr3_aa: CASSLGGGVSGELFF; v_call: TRBV11-3; d_call: NA; clone_size: NA; j_call: TRBJ2-2
cdr3_nt: TGTGCCAGCGTTAGCGGGGGCCTCTCCTACGAGCAGTACTTC; cdr3_aa: CASVSGGLSYEQYF; v_call: TRBV7-8; d_call: TRBD2; clone_size: NA; j_call: TRBJ2-7
cdr3_nt: TGTGCCAGCAAAATGTCCGGGACAGGGAATTCACCCCTCCACTTT; cdr3_aa: CASKMSGTGNSPLHF; v_call: TRBV6-5; d_call: TRBD1; clone_size: NA; j_call: TRBJ1-6